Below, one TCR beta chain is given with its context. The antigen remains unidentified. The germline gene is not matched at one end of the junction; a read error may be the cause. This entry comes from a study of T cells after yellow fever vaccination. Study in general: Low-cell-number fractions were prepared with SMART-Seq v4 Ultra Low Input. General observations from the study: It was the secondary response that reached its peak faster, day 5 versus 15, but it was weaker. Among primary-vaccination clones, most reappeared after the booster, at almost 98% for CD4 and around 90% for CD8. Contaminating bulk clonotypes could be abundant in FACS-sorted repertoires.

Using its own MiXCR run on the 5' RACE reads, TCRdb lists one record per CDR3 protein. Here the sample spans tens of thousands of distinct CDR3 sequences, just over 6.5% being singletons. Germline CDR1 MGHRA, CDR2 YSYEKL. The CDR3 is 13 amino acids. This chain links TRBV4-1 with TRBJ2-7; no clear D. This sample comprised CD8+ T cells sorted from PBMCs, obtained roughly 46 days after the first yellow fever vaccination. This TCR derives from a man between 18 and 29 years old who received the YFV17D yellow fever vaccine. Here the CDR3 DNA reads TGCGCCAGCAGCGGAATACAGCCCTACGAGCAGAACTTC. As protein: CASSGIQPYEQNF.